These T cell receptor beta chains were read from a single sample in a study of control samples from healthy donors and cancer patients. Assay used: immunoSEQ multiplex PCR; TCRdb lists only in-frame clones, some missing. The sample lists around 75,000 clones; roughly 92% were seen once. The sample consisted of blood. These receptors were collected from a woman aged 60-75 years in good health. The CDR3 runs from the conserved cysteine through the conserved F or W. A D gene is named only where the DNA matches it firmly. Size is omitted from some rows. Given values are once, few, many or a class for expanded clones.

d_call j_call clone_size v_call cdr3_aa cdr3_nt
- TRBJ2-7 - TRBV19 CASSITTSTYEQYF TGTGCCAGTAGTATTACTACTAGTACCTACGAGCAGTACTTC
- TRBJ1-5 - TRBV20-1 CSASGGASNQPQHF TGCAGTGCTAGTGGTGGGGCTAGCAATCAGCCCCAGCATTTT
- TRBJ2-3 - TRBV5-1 CASSLAGASTDTQYF TGCGCCAGCAGCTTAGCGGGTGCTAGCACAGATACGCAGTATTTT
- TRBJ1-2 once TRBV29-1 CSVVTGLYGYTF TGCAGCGTCGTAACAGGTTTATATGGCTACACCTTC
- TRBJ2-2 - TRBV4-1 CASSHLTNTGELFF TGCGCCAGCAGCCACCTGACGAACACCGGGGAGCTGTTTTTT
TRBD1 TRBJ1-6 - TRBV18 CASSPGTGGDSPLHF TGTGCCAGCTCACCCGGGACAGGGGGAGACTCACCCCTCCACTTT
TRBD2 TRBJ2-7 - TRBV4-1 CASSQDPASGRGSSHEQYF TGCGCCAGCAGCCAAGATCCGGCTAGCGGGAGAGGATCGTCCCACGAGCAGTACTTC
TRBD2 TRBJ2-7 - TRBV7-7 CASSPLGGTRREQYF TGTGCTAGCAGCCCCCTCGGGGGGACCCGTCGGGAGCAGTACTTC
- TRBJ1-5 - TRBV6-5 CASTQGLNQPQHF TGTGCCAGCACACAGGGTTTAAATCAGCCCCAGCATTTT
TRBD1 TRBJ2-1 - TRBV28 CASTTGTGENNEQFF TGTGCCAGCACCACCGGGACAGGGGAAAACAATGAGCAGTTCTTC
- TRBJ2-7 few TRBV5-1 CASSLAGGIYEQYF TGCGCCAGCAGCTTGGCCGGGGGAATCTACGAGCAGTACTTC
- TRBJ1-1 - TRBV10-3 CAIRREGTEAFF TGTGCCATCAGGCGGGAGGGTACTGAAGCTTTCTTT